This entry lists 28 T cell receptor beta chains sequenced from one sample in a study of cytomegalovirus exposure and HLA in healthy donors. With 60 Vbeta and 13 Jbeta primers, the PCR was carried out. Some clones are missing from TCRdb's copy, which holds only in-frame ones; the method was immunoSEQ multiplex PCR. The table lists over 250,000 clones, under 80% of them singletons, with approximately 2.5% in the top ten. Source material: PBMCs. Every receptor here comes from a female donor in good health and CMV-seronegative.

This clone occurred a few times. The chain employs TRBV5-1 and TRBJ2-5; D remains ambiguous. The CDR3 loop spans 13 amino acids. Per the germline V gene, CDR1 is SGHRS and CDR2 is YFSETQ. V was shortened by 4 bases and J by 5 bases, with 12 bases between the two germline ends. Here the CDR3 reads CASSPNIGETQYF. CDR3 sequence (DNA): TGCGCCAGCAGCCCGAACATCGGGGAGACCCAGTACTTC.

This clone was counted between two and nine times. The CDR3: CASSQGRGAGGPYQETQYF. CDR3 nucleotides: TGCGCCAGCAGCCAGGGCAGGGGGGCGGGAGGTCCATATCAAGAGACCCAGTACTTC. The chain combines TRBV4-1 with TRBJ2-5, with a possible D match to TRBD2 (8 bases). CDR3 size: 19 residues. The V and J ends lost 3 bases and 2 bases respectively, with 25 bases between them. Germline CDR1 MGHRA, CDR2 YSYEKL.

The chain employs TRBV10-3 and TRBJ1-2; 11 bases are shared with TRBD1. Germline loops: CDR1 ENHRY, CDR2 SYGVKD. The CDR3 has 14 amino acids. V was pared by 6 bases and J by 3 bases, with 3 bases of the junction left unmatched. The CDR3: CAIRPGQGDYGYTF. The CDR3 DNA is TGTGCCATCAGACCGGGACAGGGGGACTATGGCTACACCTTC.

This chain joins TRBV6-5 and TRBJ1-5, with 11 bases lining up with TRBD1. Germline CDR1 reads MNHEY; CDR2 reads SVGAGI. V was clipped by 10 bases and J by 2 bases; unmatched bases: 7. This CDR3 is built from 15 residues. In nucleotides, the CDR3 is TGTGCCACCCAGCTGGGACAGGGGGGCAATCAGCCCCAGCATTTT. Its translation: CATQLGQGGNQPQHF.

The chain employs TRBV11-2 and TRBJ2-3; TRBD2 aligns across 12 bases. This CDR3 is built from 16 residues. Germline V CDR1 and CDR2: SGHAT, FQNNGV. V lost 5 bases and J lost 3; bases outside the gene matches: 6. The CDR3 loop reads CASSRTLAGGTDTQYF. CDR3 DNA sequence: TGTGCCAGCAGCCGAACCCTAGCGGGAGGGACAGATACGCAGTATTTT.

This clone has a handful of counts. The chain couples TRBV7-9 to TRBJ2-5; 7 bases line up with TRBD2. V shed 7 bases and J 1 base; nucleotides not matched to a gene: 12. The CDR3 loop spans 16 amino acids. CDR1 and CDR2 from the germline V gene are SEHNR and FQNEAQ (reference sequence). The DNA of the CDR3 is TGTGCCAGCATCGTCGTCGGGGCTAGCGGCCAAGAGACCCAGTACTTC. It yields the protein CASIVVGASGQETQYF.

V gene TRBV21-1 combines with J gene TRBJ2-1; TRBD2 reflects the table's D call only, with no check against the DNA. TRBV21-1 is labeled a pseudogene. The CDR3 covers 19 residues. CDR3 sequence reads: CASLRRTSGRAKSYNEQFF. The CDR3 DNA follows: TGTGCCAGCCTCAGGAGGACTAGCGGGAGGGCCAAGTCCTACAATGAGCAGTTCTTC.

This chain joins TRBV7-9 and TRBJ1-2; 7 nucleotides line up with TRBD1. The CDR3 sequence is 13 residues long. V lost 1 base, J lost 8 bases, and 4 bases stayed unmatched. The germline V gene encodes CDR1 SEHNR and CDR2 FQNEAQ (reference sequence). The CDR3 nucleotides are TGTGCCAGCAGCTTAGTACAGGGGCACGGCTACACCTTC. Translation gives CASSLVQGHGYTF.

This rearrangement joins TRBV5-4 to TRBJ2-5; tentative D call: TRBD2 (5 bases). The CDR3 is 15 amino acids. Germline loops: CDR1 SGHNT, CDR2 YYREEE (reference sequence). The V and J ends lost 0 bases and 5 bases respectively, with 14 bases between them. In nucleotides, the CDR3 is TGTGCCAGCAGCTTGGGAGCTAGCTCTGGTGAGACCCAGTACTTC. It codes for CASSLGASSGETQYF.

The V call is TRBV28, the J call TRBJ2-7; weak D call: TRBD2 (5 bases). V was pared by 4 bases and J by 3 bases, with 19 bases between. The V gene's germline CDR1 is MDHEN and CDR2 SYDVKM. This CDR3 has 16 amino acids. The CDR3 region is CASSSAGIDRGYEQYF. The CDR3 DNA sequence: TGTGCCAGCAGTTCCGCCGGGATTGATAGAGGCTACGAGCAGTACTTC.

The chain joins TRBV5-8 to TRBJ1-2; D is perhaps TRBD1 (5 bases). V gave up 2 bases and J gave up 2 bases, with 19 bases separating them. The germline CDR1 and CDR2 sequences are SGHTS and YDEGEE. The CDR3 extends over 17 amino acids. CDR3 DNA sequence: TGTGCCAGCAGCTTCCGGACACATACTACAAGGAACTATGGCTACACCTTC. Encoded protein: CASSFRTHTTRNYGYTF.

This clone was observed a few times. The J gene is TRBJ2-7, the V gene TRBV19, with TRBD2 matching over 8 bases. CDR1 is LNHDA and CDR2 is SQIVND in the germline V gene (reference sequence). This CDR3 is built from 17 residues. After removal of 3 bases from V and 3 bases from J, the junction contained 13 bases not matched to a gene. The chain's CDR3 is CASSIEPSGTRIYEQYF. For the CDR3, the DNA is TGTGCCAGTAGTATCGAACCCTCCGGGACTAGAATCTACGAGCAGTACTTC.

The V and J genes are TRBV30 and TRBJ2-2; possible D gene TRBD1, 5 bases. V lost 3 bases and J lost 6, with 14 bases in between. The CDR3 consists of 14 residues. Per the germline V gene, CDR1 is GTSNPN and CDR2 is SVGIG (reference sequence). The CDR3 sequence is CAWSQDTFSGELFF. The CDR3 bases are TGTGCCTGGAGCCAGGACACATTCTCCGGGGAGCTGTTTTTT.

The table lists this clone with a few counts. The rearrangement uses TRBV9 and TRBJ1-1; D not resolved. Germline V gives CDR1 SGDLS, CDR2 YYNGEE. The CDR3 length is 11 residues. V shed 4 bases and J shed 7 bases, with 8 bases lying between them. The CDR3 nucleotides are TGTGCCAGCAGCCCACGGGTTGAAGCTTTCTTT. It translates to CASSPRVEAFF. Full variable domain (outside the CDR3, taken from reference TRBV9 and TRBJ1-1): DSGVTQTPKHLITATGQRVTLRCSPRSGDLSVYWYQQSLDQGLQFLIQYYNGEERAKGNILERFSAQQFPDLHSELNLSSLELGDSALYFCASSPRVEAFFGQGTRLTVV.

The V and J genes are TRBV9 and TRBJ1-6; tentatively, D is TRBD1 (5 bases). The CDR3 loop spans 14 amino acids. Germline V gene data show CDR1 as SGDLS and CDR2 as YYNGEE. With 0 bases removed from V and 7 bases from J, the gap between germline ends came to 8 bases. CDR3 loop: CASSVAGGNSPLHF. The DNA for the CDR3 is TGTGCCAGCAGCGTAGCTGGGGGGAATTCACCCCTCCACTTT.

J is TRBJ2-7 and V is TRBV25-1, with 9 bases matching TRBD2. J gave up 2 bases and V 0 bases, and 8 bases lay outside the gene matches. This CDR3 spans 17 amino acids. Germline CDR1 MGHDK, CDR2 SYGVNS. CDR3 amino acids: CASSEYGGLAGTYEQYF. The CDR3, as DNA: TGTGCCAGCAGTGAATATGGGGGGCTAGCGGGAACCTACGAGCAGTACTTC.

The chain employs TRBV28 and TRBJ2-1; 13 nucleotides align to TRBD2. This CDR3 region has 17 residues. Germline-derived CDR1 and CDR2 are MDHEN and SYDVKM. Trimming at V came to 6 bases and at J to 8 bases, leaving 13 bases not matched to a gene. CDR3 amino acids: CASSLTPRLAGGHEQFF. The CDR3 coding sequence is TGTGCCAGCAGCCTAACCCCGAGACTAGCGGGAGGACATGAGCAGTTCTTC.

The rearrangement joins TRBV7-9 to TRBJ2-5, with a possible D match to TRBD2 (5 bases). Between the trimmed V and J ends, which lost 2 bases and 2 bases, there was a span of 12 bases. CDR3 length equals 15 residues. The germline CDR1 and CDR2 sequences are SEHNR and FQNEAQ (reference sequence). DNA of the CDR3: TGTGCCAGCAGCTTATGGTTCGGACTGCAAGAGACCCAGTACTTC. This codes for CASSLWFGLQETQYF.

The CDR3 coding sequence is TGCGCCAGCAGTGAGCCCGGGACTAGGGGCTACAATGAGCAGTTCTTC. The encoded protein is CASSEPGTRGYNEQFF. V usage is TRBV10-1 and J usage is TRBJ2-1, with TRBD2 matching over 8 bases. This CDR3 has 16 residues. Germline CDR1 reads WNHNN; CDR2 reads SYGVQD (reference sequence). V trimming: 2 bases; J trimming: 3 bases; junction bases outside the gene matches: 6.

This clone has only a few counts. The junction does not match germline at one end; this may be a read error. V is TRBV7-9 and J is TRBJ2-5; D gene unclear. The CDR3 loop spans 13 amino acids. Germline CDR1 reads SEHNR; CDR2 reads FQNEAQ (reference sequence). CDR3 nucleotides: TGTTCCAGCAGCTTACCCCTCCAAGAGACCCAGTACTTC. Its protein product is CSSSLPLQETQYF.

The chain combines TRBV9 with TRBJ2-1; 11 bases align to TRBD2. Germline lookup yields CDR1 SGDLS and CDR2 YYNGEE. This CDR3 is 17 amino acids long. V trimming: 3 bases; J trimming: 9 bases; junction bases outside the gene matches: 14. CDR3 region: CASSDHAIAGGPFEQFF. Written as DNA, the CDR3 is TGTGCCAGCAGCGATCACGCCATAGCGGGAGGGCCTTTTGAGCAGTTCTTC.

The genes are TRBV6-1 and TRBJ1-2; D remains unclear. This CDR3 is built from 14 residues. Per the germline V gene, CDR1 is MNHNS and CDR2 is SASEGT. Deletions cut 1 base from V and 4 bases from J, with 10 bases between. This CDR3 is CASSEGRVPYGYTF. CDR3 DNA: TGTGCCAGCAGTGAAGGCCGGGTTCCCTATGGCTACACCTTC.

In nucleotides, the CDR3 is TGTGCCAGCAGCACGCGGACAGGCGGCGAGCAGTACTTC. This codes for CASSTRTGGEQYF. The chain joins TRBV7-2 to TRBJ2-7; 7 bases align to TRBD1. With V trimmed by 5 bases and J by 6 bases, 7 bases remained unmatched. The CDR3 sequence is 13 residues long. Germline V gene lookup returns CDR1 SGHTA and CDR2 FQGNSA.

CDR3 loop: CASSRESLNNQPQHF. In DNA, the CDR3 is TGTGCCAGCAGCCGGGAGTCCTTAAATAATCAGCCCCAGCATTTT. J is TRBJ1-5 and V is TRBV7-2; D gene unclear. CDR1 and CDR2 from the germline V gene are SGHTA and FQGNSA. The CDR3 totals 15 residues. Deletions cut 5 bases from V and 4 bases from J, with 15 bases between.

This chain links TRBV27 with TRBJ2-3, with TRBD1 as a possible D gene (5 bases). The V and J ends lost 4 bases and 3 bases respectively, with 17 bases between them. The CDR3 contains 16 residues. Germline V gene data show CDR1 as MNHEY and CDR2 as SMNVEV (reference sequence). CDR3 sequence reads: CASSYQSGKRTDTQYF. Here the CDR3 DNA reads TGTGCCAGCAGTTATCAATCAGGGAAACGGACAGATACGCAGTATTTT.

V gene TRBV5-6 combines with J gene TRBJ1-5; 8 positions match TRBD1. Germline V gives CDR1 SGHDT, CDR2 YYEEEE. This CDR3 spans 15 amino acids. The trim removed 3 bases at V and 5 bases at J, leaving 7 bases unmatched. The CDR3 sequence is CASSSGQGWHQPQHF. CDR3 DNA sequence: TGTGCCAGCAGCTCTGGACAGGGCTGGCATCAGCCCCAGCATTTT.

The chain employs TRBV9 and TRBJ2-1; the match to TRBD2 covers 7 bases. The CDR3 is made up of 14 amino acids. Germline values: CDR1 SGDLS, CDR2 YYNGEE. Trimming removed 3 bases from V and 5 bases from J; junction bases left unmatched: 5. The CDR3 protein is CASSAGRRDNEQFF. CDR3 DNA sequence: TGTGCCAGCAGCGCCGGGAGGAGGGACAATGAGCAGTTCTTC.

This clone came up a few times. The chain has TRBV11-3 and TRBJ1-3; D is possibly TRBD1 (6 bases). The length of the CDR3 is 13 residues. V was clipped by 6 bases and J by 1 base, with 7 bases between them. Germline assignment: CDR1 SGHNT and CDR2 YENEEA. This CDR3 is CASSGTSGNTIYF. CDR3 DNA: TGTGCCAGCAGTGGGACATCTGGAAACACCATATATTTT. The complete variable domain, with remaining parts taken from reference TRBV11-3 and TRBJ1-3, reads EAGVVQSPRYKIIEKKQPVAFWCNPISGHNTLYWYLQNLGQGPELLIRYENEEAVDDSQLPKDRFSAERLKGVDSTLKIQPAELGDSAVYLCASSGTSGNTIYFGEGSWLTVV.